This T cell receptor (beta chain) came from a study of human T cells and chemical hapten exposure (dated by TCRdb to the early 2020s). Notes on the research overall: For sensitization, 2% DPC in acetone was applied to a 2 cm by 2 cm area of upper inner arm skin. Patients additionally received weekly therapeutic DPC doses to the scalp throughout the approximately 24-week study period. Patch testing on the upper back used Finn chambers containing 0.01% DPC, with scoring done after 6 days according to International Contact Dermatitis Research Group standards. Alopecia areata with under or over 50% scalp involvement, alopecia totalis and alopecia universalis were represented in the patient cohort, which was mostly female. Libraries were pooled for sequencing, and variation in per-sample TCR yields was attributed mainly to small differences in library volumes within the pool. In alopecia patients, the study followed how the peripheral blood TCR repertoire changed in vivo over primary and secondary sensitization to diphenylcyclopropenone (DPC), a hapten. Blood samples were taken from patients before sensitization (week 0) and at 2, 6 and about 24 weeks after DPC sensitization. For TCR sequencing, blood came from 25 to 35 alopecia patients at anywhere from one to four time points (pre-sensitization, 2, 6 and 24 weeks).

For this chain, trimming is 5 bases at the V end and 2 bases at the J end, and the number of junction bases without a gene match is 4. In the germline V gene, CDR1 corresponds to SGHAT and CDR2 to FQNNGV. The CDR3 holds 15 amino acids from the cysteine to the phenylalanine. This entry keeps only the CDR3 DNA: 45 bases, framed from base 1. Beyond this particular receptor, the publication reports: All patients had alopecia, a presumed autoimmune disease, so their immune response might differ from that of healthy individuals. The number of PT1 expanded TCRs positively correlated with patch test score, significant at thresholds 8, 16 and 32 but not 4. Repeated subsampling changed both the strength of the expansion versus patch-test correlation and the threshold at which that correlation became significant. Significantly more large CDR3 similarity clusters were formed by expanded TCRs than by pre-sensitization or healthy control sets, consistent with antigen-driven responses. No change with DPC sensitization was found in the number of TCRs above 1 in 1000 frequency, and no evidence of global repertoire structure alterations was found.

Explained via the paper, the time point label denotes: pre-sensitization, week 0. The intended sense of this specimen's treatment or condition label: therapeutic diphenylcyclopropenone sensitization with weekly scalp DPC. At every patch-test visit, the blood draw took place before the patch test was put on. Eligible patients were aged 18 to 70, diagnosed with alopecia, deemed suitable for DPC therapy, and excluded if pregnant. Total RNA was extracted from unfractionated whole blood collected in Tempus Blood RNA tubes. This clonotype was seen a handful of times. Its cognate antigen has yet to be identified. Base qualities are not provided; no much larger clone lies one nucleotide away. Library preparation employed RACE. The instrument given in TCRdb is NextSeq 500. Library preparation attached unique molecular identifiers to individual cDNA molecules for quantitative, reproducible TCR counting. Both TCR alpha and TCR beta chains were sequenced from each blood RNA sample. As for the original processing: A median of approximately 100,000 TCRs per sample was observed, with a range of 23,224 to 690,600. The Decombinator software suite was used to annotate V, J and CDR3 in the TCR reads. For the PS versus PT1 abundance plots, all samples were subsampled to the same number of TCRs (28,000). Expanded TCRs were defined as absent before sensitization and observed at least eight times at the 2-week time point. In-frame beta chains were kept once TCRdb had trimmed the public reads at Q25 with fastp and called clones with MiXCR. All rows with the same CDR3 protein become a single entry with the most common DNA and genes. TCRdb's processing, not the study's, gives the V and J calls here. This sample gives a few hundred thousand distinct CDR3 sequences in total; around 9.3% of them show up just once. The top ten clonotypes cover less than 3% of the sample.

The TCR originated in a woman aged 40 to 49 with alopecia areata. Some clones in this sample may be carry-over from other donors' samples. The sequencing here drew on whole blood, taken in connection with sensitization to the hapten diphenylcyclopropenone (DPC). The chain couples TRBV11-2 to TRBJ2-1; TRBD1 lines up with 9 middle nucleotides. This receptor has the CDR3 CASSRRQGAYNEQFF. In nucleotides, the sequence is TGTGCCAGCAGCAGACGACAGGGGGCCTACAATGAGCAGTTCTTC.